This TCR beta chain was recorded in a study of T cells in Graves' hyperthyroidism and ophthalmopathy. On the basis of clinical symptoms, serum thyroxine and TRAb, thyroid ultrasound and orbital computed tomography, diagnoses were made. There were TCR beta CDR3 regions amplified from RNA transcripts. HTBI primers were the set used in a first-round RT-PCR of the TCR CDR3. TCRdb re-called the multiplex PCR reads through MiXCR, storing one row per CDR3 protein. This sample has some 550,000 distinct CDR3 sequences, with around 16% found just once. Study outcomes and limitations: Most clonotypes that expanded in the thyroid above 0.001 also showed up in blood.

This clonotype was picked up many times. What it binds is unknown. CDR1 is DFQATT, CDR2 SNEGSKA, per germline (reference sequence). The CDR3 contains 13 residues. V lost 2 bases and J lost 5, with 12 bases in between. The receptor's source is a woman aged 40-49 years with Graves' ophthalmopathy. The sample taken for sequencing was blood. V usage is TRBV20-1 and J usage is TRBJ1-1; D gene unclear. This CDR3 is CSARSGPKTEAFF. The CDR3 DNA reads as TGCAGTGCTAGATCCGGGCCAAAGACTGAAGCTTTCTTT.